This passage covers 5 T cell receptor beta chains from one sample sequenced in a study of OX40 agonist ivuxolimab in advanced cancers. Assay used: immunoSEQ multiplex PCR; TCRdb lists only in-frame clones, some missing. The sample has about 31,000 clones, 80% to 90% seen once. The material was CD4+ or CD8+ T cells sorted from blood, obtained in a trial of the OX40 agonist ivuxolimab. These receptors were taken from an adult with an advanced solid tumor such as melanoma, head and neck, liver or kidney cancer.

The genes are TRBV18 and TRBJ2-7, with D unresolved. Germline V CDR1 and CDR2: KGHSH, LQKENI. This CDR3 spans 14 amino acids. The V gene lost 3 bases and the J gene lost 3 bases, with 12 bases spanning the gap. This CDR3 is CASSPQTLHYEQYF. DNA of the CDR3: TGTGCCAGCTCACCTCAGACCCTCCACTACGAGCAGTACTTC.

CDR3 loop: CASSLSPRDGYTF. As DNA, the CDR3 is TGTGCCAGCAGTTTATCGCCCAGGGATGGCTACACCTTC. The chain recombines TRBV27 with TRBJ1-2; tentative D call: TRBD1 (5 bases). The CDR3 runs to 13 residues. Per the germline V gene, CDR1 is MNHEY and CDR2 is SMNVEV (reference sequence). Between the trimmed V and J ends, which lost 0 bases and 6 bases, there was a span of 8 bases.

The chain is built from TRBV6-6 and TRBJ1-2, with D tentatively TRBD1 (6 bases). CDR1 and CDR2 from the germline V gene are MNHNY and SVGAGI (reference sequence). The CDR3 totals 13 residues. The V gene lost 5 bases and the J gene lost 2 bases, with 9 bases spanning the gap. The CDR3 region has the DNA TGTGCCAGCAGTGCACAGGGAAACTATGGCTACACCTTC. Its translation: CASSAQGNYGYTF.

The chain links TRBV18 to TRBJ2-1, with D uncertain. Germline V gives CDR1 KGHSH, CDR2 LQKENI. Trimming shortened V by 1 base and J by 5 bases, and 9 bases separated the two germline ends. The CDR3 sequence is 14 residues long. CDR3 amino acids: CASSPRANNNEQFF. The CDR3 DNA follows: TGTGCCAGCTCACCACGGGCCAACAACAATGAGCAGTTCTTC.

This clone came up a few times. V is TRBV5-8 and J is TRBJ2-2; D unclear. The CDR3 consists of 14 residues. The germline V gene has CDR1 SGHTS and CDR2 YDEGEE. Trimming removed 5 bases from V and 3 bases from J, with 11 bases in between. The CDR3 sequence: CASSSDVHTGELFF. The DNA for the CDR3 is TGTGCCAGCAGTTCGGATGTTCACACCGGGGAGCTGTTTTTT.